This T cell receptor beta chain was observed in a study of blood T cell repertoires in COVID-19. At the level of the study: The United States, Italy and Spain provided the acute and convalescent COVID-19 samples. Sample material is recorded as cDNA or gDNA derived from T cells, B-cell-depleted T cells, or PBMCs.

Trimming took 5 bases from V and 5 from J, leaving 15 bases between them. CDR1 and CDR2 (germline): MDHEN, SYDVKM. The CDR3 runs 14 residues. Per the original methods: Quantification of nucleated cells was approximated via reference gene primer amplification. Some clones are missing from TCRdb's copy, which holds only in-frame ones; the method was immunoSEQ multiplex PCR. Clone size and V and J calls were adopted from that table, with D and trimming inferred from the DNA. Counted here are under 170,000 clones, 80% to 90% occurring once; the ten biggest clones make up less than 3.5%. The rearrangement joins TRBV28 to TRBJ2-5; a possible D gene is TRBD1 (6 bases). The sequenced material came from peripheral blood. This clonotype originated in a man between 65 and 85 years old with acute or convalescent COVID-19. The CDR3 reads CASSPQTGQETQYF. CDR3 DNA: TGTGCCAGCAGTCCACAAACAGGGCAGGAGACCCAGTACTTC.